This T cell receptor (beta chain) was sequenced in a study of cytomegalovirus exposure and HLA in healthy donors. PCR employed 60 Vbeta and 13 Jbeta primers. The data were produced by immunoSEQ multiplex PCR, yet TCRdb's version contains in-frame clones alone and is incomplete. Of roughly 180,000 clones in the sample, around 84% were seen once. Overall study findings and caveats: It was in a later analysis that TCR association rates were seen to vary by HLA locus, highest for DRB1 and lowest for HLA-C. The productive fraction for most TCR beta V segments was about 87% or about 30% in an earlier analysis.

Donors sampled were nominally healthy, though unrecorded immune exposures were likely. Concerning this clone itself: What it binds is not known.

The V end was cut by 3 bases, the J end by 2 bases, with 16 bases between. Per germline, CDR1 SGDLS and CDR2 YYNGEE. This CDR3 has 16 residues. The receptor was isolated from a girl aged 2-10 years in good health and CMV-seropositive. This chain uses TRBV9 with TRBJ2-3, with a weak D call TRBD2 (5 bases). The sequenced sample was PBMCs. The CDR3 loop reads CASSAMTTGSTDTQYF. CDR3 in DNA: TGTGCCAGCAGCGCGATGACTACTGGATCCACAGATACGCAGTATTTT.